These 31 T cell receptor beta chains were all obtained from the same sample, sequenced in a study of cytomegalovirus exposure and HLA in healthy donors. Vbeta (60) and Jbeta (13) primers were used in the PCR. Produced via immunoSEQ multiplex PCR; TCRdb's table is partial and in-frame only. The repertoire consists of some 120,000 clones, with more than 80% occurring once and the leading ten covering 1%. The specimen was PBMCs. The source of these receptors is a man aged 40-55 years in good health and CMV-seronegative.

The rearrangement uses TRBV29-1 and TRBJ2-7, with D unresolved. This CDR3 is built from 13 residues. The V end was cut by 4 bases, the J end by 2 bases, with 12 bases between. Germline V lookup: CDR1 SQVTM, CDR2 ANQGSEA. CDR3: CSVAFQAAYEQYF. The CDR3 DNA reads TGCAGCGTTGCATTCCAAGCCGCCTACGAGCAGTACTTC.

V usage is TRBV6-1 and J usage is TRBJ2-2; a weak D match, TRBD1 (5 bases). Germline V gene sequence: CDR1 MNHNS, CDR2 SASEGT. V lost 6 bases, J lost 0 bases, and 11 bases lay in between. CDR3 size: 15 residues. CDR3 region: CASSRQHANTGELFF. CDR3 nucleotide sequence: TGTGCCAGCAGCCGACAGCACGCGAACACCGGGGAGCTGTTTTTT.

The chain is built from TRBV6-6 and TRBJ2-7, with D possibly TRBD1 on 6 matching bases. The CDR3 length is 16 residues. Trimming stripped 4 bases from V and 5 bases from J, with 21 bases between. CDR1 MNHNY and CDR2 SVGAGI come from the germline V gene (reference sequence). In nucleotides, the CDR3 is TGTGCCAGCAGTTTACTCGGATCGACAGGAATCGACGAGCAGTACTTC. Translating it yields CASSLLGSTGIDEQYF.

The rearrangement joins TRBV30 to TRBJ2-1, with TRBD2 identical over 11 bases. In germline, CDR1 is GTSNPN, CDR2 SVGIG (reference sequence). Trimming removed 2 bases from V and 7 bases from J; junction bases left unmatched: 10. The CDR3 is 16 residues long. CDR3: CAWSPTGTSGGNEQFF. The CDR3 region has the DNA TGTGCCTGGAGTCCCACCGGGACTAGCGGTGGAAATGAGCAGTTCTTC.

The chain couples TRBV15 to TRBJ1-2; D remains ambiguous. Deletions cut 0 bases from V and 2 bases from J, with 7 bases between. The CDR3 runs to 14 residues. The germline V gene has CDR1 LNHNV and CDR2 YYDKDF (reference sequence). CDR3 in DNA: TGTGCCACCAGCAGAGATCCACGGAACTATGGCTACACCTTC. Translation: CATSRDPRNYGYTF.

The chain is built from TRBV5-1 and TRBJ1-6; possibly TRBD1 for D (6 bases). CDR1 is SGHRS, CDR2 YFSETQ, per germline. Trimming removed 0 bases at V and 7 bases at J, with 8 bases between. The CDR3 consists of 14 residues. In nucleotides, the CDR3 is TGCGCCAGCAGCTTGGGACAGGAGAATTCACCCCTCCACTTT. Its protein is CASSLGQENSPLHF. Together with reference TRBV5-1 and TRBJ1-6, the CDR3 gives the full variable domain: KAGVTQTPRYLIKTRGQQVTLSCSPISGHRSVSWYQQTPGQGLQFLFEYFSETQRNKGNFPGRFSGRQFSNSRSEMNVSTLELGDSALYLCASSLGQENSPLHFGNGTRLTVT.

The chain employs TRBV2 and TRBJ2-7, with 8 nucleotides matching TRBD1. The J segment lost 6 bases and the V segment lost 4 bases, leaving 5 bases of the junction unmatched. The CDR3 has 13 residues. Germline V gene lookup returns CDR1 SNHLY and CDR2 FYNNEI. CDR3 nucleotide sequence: TGTGCCAGCAGTGCCCAGGGGGCAGGCGAGCAGTACTTC. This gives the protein CASSAQGAGEQYF.

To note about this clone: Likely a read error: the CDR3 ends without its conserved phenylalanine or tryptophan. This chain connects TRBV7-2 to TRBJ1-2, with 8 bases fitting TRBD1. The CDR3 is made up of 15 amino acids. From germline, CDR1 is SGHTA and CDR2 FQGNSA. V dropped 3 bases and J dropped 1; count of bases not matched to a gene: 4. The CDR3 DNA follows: TGTGCCAGCAGCTTGGCAGGGGGCGGTAACTATGGCTACACCGTC. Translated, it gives CASSLAGGGNYGYTV.

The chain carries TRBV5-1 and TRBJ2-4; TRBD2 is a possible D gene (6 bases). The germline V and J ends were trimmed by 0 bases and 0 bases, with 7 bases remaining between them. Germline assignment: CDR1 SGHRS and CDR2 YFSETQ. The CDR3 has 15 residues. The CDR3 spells CASSLGRGAKNIQYF. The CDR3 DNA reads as TGCGCCAGCAGCTTGGGGAGGGGAGCCAAAAACATTCAGTACTTC. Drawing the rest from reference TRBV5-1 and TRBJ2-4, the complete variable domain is KAGVTQTPRYLIKTRGQQVTLSCSPISGHRSVSWYQQTPGQGLQFLFEYFSETQRNKGNFPGRFSGRQFSNSRSEMNVSTLELGDSALYLCASSLGRGAKNIQYFGAGTRLSVL.

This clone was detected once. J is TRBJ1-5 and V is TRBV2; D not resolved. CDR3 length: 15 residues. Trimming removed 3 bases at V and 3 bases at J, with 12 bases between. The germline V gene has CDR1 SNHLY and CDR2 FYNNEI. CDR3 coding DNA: TGTGCCAGCAGTGAGGAGAGAAGTGCCAATCAGCCCCAGCATTTT. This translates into CASSEERSANQPQHF.

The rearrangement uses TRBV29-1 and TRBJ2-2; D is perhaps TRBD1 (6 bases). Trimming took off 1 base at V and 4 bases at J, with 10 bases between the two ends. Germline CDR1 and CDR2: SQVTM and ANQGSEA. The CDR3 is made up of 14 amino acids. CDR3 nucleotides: TGCAGCGTTGAAGTATCAGGGGTCACCGGGGAGCTGTTTTTT. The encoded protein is CSVEVSGVTGELFF.

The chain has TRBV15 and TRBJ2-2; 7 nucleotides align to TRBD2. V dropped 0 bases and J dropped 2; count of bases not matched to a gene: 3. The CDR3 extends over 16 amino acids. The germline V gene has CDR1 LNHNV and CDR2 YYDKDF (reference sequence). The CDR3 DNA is TGTGCCACCAGCAGAGAGAGCGGGGCAAACACCGGGGAGCTGTTTTTT. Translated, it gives CATSRESGANTGELFF. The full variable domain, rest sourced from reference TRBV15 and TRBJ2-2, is DAMVIQNPRYQVTQFGKPVTLSCSQTLNHNVMYWYQQKSSQAPKLLFHYYDKDFNNEADTPDNFQSRRPNTSFCFLDIRSPGLGDTAMYLCATSRESGANTGELFFGEGSRLTVL.

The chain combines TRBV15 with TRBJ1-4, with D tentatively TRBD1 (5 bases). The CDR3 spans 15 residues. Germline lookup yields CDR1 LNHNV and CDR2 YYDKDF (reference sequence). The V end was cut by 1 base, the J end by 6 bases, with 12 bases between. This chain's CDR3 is CATSRVGGVDEKLFF. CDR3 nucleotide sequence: TGTGCCACCAGCAGAGTGGGGGGAGTAGATGAAAAACTGTTTTTT.

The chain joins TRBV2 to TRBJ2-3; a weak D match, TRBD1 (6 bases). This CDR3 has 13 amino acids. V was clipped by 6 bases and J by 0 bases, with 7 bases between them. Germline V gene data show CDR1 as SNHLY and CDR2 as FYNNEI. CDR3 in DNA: TGTGCCAGCAGGGGGGCTAGCACAGATACGCAGTATTTT. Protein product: CASRGASTDTQYF.

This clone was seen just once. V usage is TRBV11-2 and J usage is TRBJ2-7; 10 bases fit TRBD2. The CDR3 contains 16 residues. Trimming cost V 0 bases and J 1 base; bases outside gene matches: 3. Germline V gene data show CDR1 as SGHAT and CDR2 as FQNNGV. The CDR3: CASSLEPGLASYEQYF. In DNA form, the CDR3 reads TGTGCCAGCAGCTTAGAACCGGGACTAGCGTCCTACGAGCAGTACTTC.

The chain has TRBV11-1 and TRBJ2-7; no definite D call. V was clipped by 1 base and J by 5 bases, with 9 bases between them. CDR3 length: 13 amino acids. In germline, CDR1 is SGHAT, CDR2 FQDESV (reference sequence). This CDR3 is CASSLGPQDEQYF. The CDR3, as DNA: TGTGCCAGCAGCTTAGGACCCCAGGACGAGCAGTACTTC.

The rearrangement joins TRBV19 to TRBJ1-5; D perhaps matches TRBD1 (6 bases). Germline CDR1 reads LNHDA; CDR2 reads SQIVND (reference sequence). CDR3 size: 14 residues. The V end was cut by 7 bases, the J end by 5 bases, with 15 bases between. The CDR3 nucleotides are TGTGCCAGTAACTCCTTACAGGGAGATCAGCCCCAGCATTTT. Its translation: CASNSLQGDQPQHF.

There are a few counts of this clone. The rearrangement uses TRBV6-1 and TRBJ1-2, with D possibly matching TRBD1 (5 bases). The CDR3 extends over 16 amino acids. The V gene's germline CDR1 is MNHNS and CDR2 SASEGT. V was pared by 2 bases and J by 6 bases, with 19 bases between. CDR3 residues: CASSESSGGGTDGYTF. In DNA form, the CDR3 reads TGTGCCAGCAGTGAATCTTCCGGCGGGGGTACGGATGGCTACACCTTC.

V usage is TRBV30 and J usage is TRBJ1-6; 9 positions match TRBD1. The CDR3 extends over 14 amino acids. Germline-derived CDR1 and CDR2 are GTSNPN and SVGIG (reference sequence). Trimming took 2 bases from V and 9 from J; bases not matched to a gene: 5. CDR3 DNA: TGTGCCTGGAGTACAAGGGACAGGGTTTCACCCCTCCACTTT. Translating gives CAWSTRDRVSPLHF.

The CDR3 reads CASSQGARVPGYTF. CDR3 sequence (DNA): TGCGCCAGCAGTCAGGGGGCGCGGGTTCCCGGCTACACCTTC. This chain connects TRBV4-1 to TRBJ1-2, with 8 bases fitting TRBD1. This CDR3 is 14 amino acids long. Trimming removed 6 bases from V and 8 bases from J; junction bases left unmatched: 11. Germline loops: CDR1 MGHRA, CDR2 YSYEKL.

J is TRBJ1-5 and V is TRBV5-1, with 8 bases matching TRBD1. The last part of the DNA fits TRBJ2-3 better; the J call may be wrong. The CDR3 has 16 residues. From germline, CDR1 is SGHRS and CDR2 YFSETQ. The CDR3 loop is CASSLGQGNSNQPQYF. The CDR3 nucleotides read TGCGCCAGCAGCTTGGGACAGGGGAATAGCAATCAGCCCCAGTATTTT.

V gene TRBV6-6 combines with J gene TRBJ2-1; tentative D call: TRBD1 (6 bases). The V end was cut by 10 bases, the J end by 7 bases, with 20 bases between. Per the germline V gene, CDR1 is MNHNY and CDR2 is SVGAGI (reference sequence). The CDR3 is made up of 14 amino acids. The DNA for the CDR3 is TGTGCCACCACCCGAGGGGCAGGGGAGAATGAGCAGTTCTTC. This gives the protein CATTRGAGENEQFF.

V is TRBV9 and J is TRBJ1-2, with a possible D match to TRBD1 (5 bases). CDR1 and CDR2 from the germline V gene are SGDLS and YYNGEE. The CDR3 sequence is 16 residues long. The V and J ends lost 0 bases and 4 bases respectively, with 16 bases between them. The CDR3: CASSVATGGEAYGYTF. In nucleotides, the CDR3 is TGTGCCAGCAGCGTAGCTACGGGAGGGGAGGCCTATGGCTACACCTTC.

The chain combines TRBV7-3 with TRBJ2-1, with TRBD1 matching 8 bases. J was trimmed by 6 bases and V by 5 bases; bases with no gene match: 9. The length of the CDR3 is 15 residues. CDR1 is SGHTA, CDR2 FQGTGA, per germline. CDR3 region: CASSPWDRPSNEQFF. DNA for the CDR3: TGTGCCAGCAGCCCCTGGGACAGGCCCTCCAATGAGCAGTTCTTC.

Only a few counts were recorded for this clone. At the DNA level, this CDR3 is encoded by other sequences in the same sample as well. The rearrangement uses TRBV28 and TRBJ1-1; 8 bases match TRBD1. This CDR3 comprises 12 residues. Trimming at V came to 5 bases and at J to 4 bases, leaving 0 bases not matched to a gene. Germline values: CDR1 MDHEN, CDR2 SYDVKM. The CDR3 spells CASSTGGTEAFF. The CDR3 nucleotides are TGTGCCAGCAGTACAGGGGGCACTGAAGCTTTCTTT.

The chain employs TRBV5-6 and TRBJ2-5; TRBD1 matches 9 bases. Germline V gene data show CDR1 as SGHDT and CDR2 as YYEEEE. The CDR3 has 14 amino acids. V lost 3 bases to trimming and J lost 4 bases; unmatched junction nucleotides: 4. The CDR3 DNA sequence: TGTGCCAGCAGCTCGGGACAGGGTGCAGAGACCCAGTACTTC. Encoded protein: CASSSGQGAETQYF.

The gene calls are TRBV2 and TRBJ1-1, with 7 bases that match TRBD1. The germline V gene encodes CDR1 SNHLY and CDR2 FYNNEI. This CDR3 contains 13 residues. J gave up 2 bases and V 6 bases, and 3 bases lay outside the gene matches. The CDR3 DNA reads TGTGCCAGCAGGGGGGACAGAAACACTGAAGCTTTCTTT. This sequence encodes CASRGDRNTEAFF.

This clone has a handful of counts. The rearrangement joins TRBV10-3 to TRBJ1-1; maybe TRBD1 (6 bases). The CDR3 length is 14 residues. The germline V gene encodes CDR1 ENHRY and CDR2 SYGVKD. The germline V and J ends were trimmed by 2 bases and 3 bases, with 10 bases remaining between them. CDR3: CAISERGLYTEAFF. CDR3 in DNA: TGTGCCATCAGTGAGAGGGGGTTGTACACTGAAGCTTTCTTT.

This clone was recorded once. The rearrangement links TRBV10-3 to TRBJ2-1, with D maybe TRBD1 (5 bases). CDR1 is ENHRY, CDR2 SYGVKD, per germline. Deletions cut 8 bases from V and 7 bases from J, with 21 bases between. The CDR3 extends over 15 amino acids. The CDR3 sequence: CAIGAGSDPRNEQFF. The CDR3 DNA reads TGTGCCATCGGGGCCGGCAGCGACCCGAGGAATGAGCAGTTCTTC.

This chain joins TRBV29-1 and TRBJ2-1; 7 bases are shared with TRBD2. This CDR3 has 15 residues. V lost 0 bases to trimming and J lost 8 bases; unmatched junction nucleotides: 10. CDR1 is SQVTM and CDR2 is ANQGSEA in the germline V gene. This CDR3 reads CSVEDWGGSGYEQFF. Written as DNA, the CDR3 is TGCAGCGTTGAAGATTGGGGCGGGAGTGGGTATGAGCAGTTCTTC.

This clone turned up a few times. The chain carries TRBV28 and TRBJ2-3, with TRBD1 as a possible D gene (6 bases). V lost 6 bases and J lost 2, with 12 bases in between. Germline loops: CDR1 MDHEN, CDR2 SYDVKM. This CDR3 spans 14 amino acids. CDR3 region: CASRQGPNTDTQYF. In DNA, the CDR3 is TGTGCCAGCAGACAGGGACCCAACACAGATACGCAGTATTTT.